The rows below give T cell receptor beta chains drawn from one sample of a study of T cells in Graves' hyperthyroidism and ophthalmopathy. TCRdb called the multiplex PCR reads again in MiXCR, with one record for every CDR3 protein. The sample lists a few hundred thousand distinct CDR3 sequences; 15% to 19% were seen once. The specimen sequenced was blood. Receptors were obtained from a woman in her thirties with Graves' hyperthyroidism. Both conserved end residues are part of each CDR3. D genes are given only for firm matches. Expanded clones get a size class; other rows say once, few or many, or leave the size out.

DNA	CDR3	J	V	D	size
TGTGCCAGCAGGTTCCCCATCTGTAAGGCCTACGAGCAGTACTTC	CASRFPICKAYEQYF	TRBJ2-7	TRBV11-2	NA	few
TGCAGTGCTAGAGTGGGGTTACCAGATACGCAGTATTTT	CSARVGLPDTQYF	TRBJ2-3	TRBV20-1	NA	many
TGTGCCAGCAGCCGTGGGTACGGGGTACTGAACACTGAAGCTTTCTTT	CASSRGYGVLNTEAFF	TRBJ1-1	TRBV11-1	NA	many
TGTGCCAGCAGCTCCAGACAGGGGCCTAAAGAGCGGGGTGACAATGAGCAGTTCTTC	CASSSRQGPKERGDNEQFF	TRBJ2-1	TRBV7-6	NA	many
TGTGCCAGCAGCTCAAGACAGGGAGGGGAGCAGTACTTC	CASSSRQGGEQYF	TRBJ2-7	TRBV7-3	NA	many
TGCGCCAGCAGCTTGGCAGCAGTGGCCAACTCTGGGGCCAACGTCCTGACTTTC	CASSLAAVANSGANVLTF	TRBJ2-6	TRBV5-1	NA	many
TGTGCCAGCAGCCCCGTCGCTCAGGGCTACAATGAGCAGTTCTTC	CASSPVAQGYNEQFF	TRBJ2-1	TRBV3-1	NA	many
TGCGCCAGCAGCTTGGATAGGGGGGGAGGGACTGAAGCTTTCTTT	CASSLDRGGGTEAFF	TRBJ1-1	TRBV5-1	NA	many
TGTGCCAGCAGCTCAAACGCCGGGGAGCTGTTTTTT	CASSSNAGELFF	TRBJ2-2	TRBV6-1	NA	many
TGTGCCAGCAGTTCTCAATGGGGACAGGAGAATCAGCCCCAGCATTTT	CASSSQWGQENQPQHF	TRBJ1-5	TRBV6-1	TRBD1	many
TGTGCCAGCAGTTACCGTTACCCAGGGACTGAAGCTTTCTTT	CASSYRYPGTEAFF	TRBJ1-1	TRBV6-4	NA	NA
TGTGCCAGCAGCTTAACCCCTGGCTCGGAGCAGTTCTTC	CASSLTPGSEQFF	TRBJ2-1	TRBV7-2	NA	many
TGCGCCAGCAGCTTGGGCTCTACTTACACTGAAGCTTTCTTT	CASSLGSTYTEAFF	TRBJ1-1	TRBV5-1	NA	many
TGCAGTGCTAGGGGGTCCGGGAGTAGGTACAATGGGCAGTTCTTC	CSARGSGSRYNGQFF	TRBJ2-1	TRBV20-1	NA	NA
TGCGCCAGCAGCCAAGGGGTGGGCACCAACGCCTACGAGCAGTACTTC	CASSQGVGTNAYEQYF	TRBJ2-7	TRBV4-3	NA	few
TGTGCCATCAGTGAGTCGGGGACTAGCGGGGATGAGCAGTTCTTC	CAISESGTSGDEQFF	TRBJ2-1	TRBV10-3	TRBD2	many
TGTGCCAGCAGCCTCCTAGAAACGGCTGGGCAGTTCTTC	CASSLLETAGQFF	TRBJ2-1	TRBV7-6	NA	many
TGCGCCAGCAGCCAAGAAGGAAGCACACTGAGCACAGATACGCAGTATTTT	CASSQEGSTLSTDTQYF	TRBJ2-3	TRBV4-3	NA	NA
TGTGCCAGCAGACCCGGACAGGGAGTTACAGATACGCAGTATTTT	CASRPGQGVTDTQYF	TRBJ2-3	TRBV2	TRBD1	many
TGTGCCAGCAGCACAATCAGGGTATCCTACAATGAGCAGTTCTTC	CASSTIRVSYNEQFF	TRBJ2-1	TRBV5-6	NA	many
TGCAGTGCGCCTAGTGCGGGTGGCACAGATACGCAGTATTTT	CSAPSAGGTDTQYF	TRBJ2-3	TRBV20-1	NA	many
TGCAGTGCTAGAGATCTAACTAGCGGGACAACCGGGGAGCTGTTTTTT	CSARDLTSGTTGELFF	TRBJ2-2	TRBV20-1	TRBD2	NA
TGTGCCAGTAGTACTCTCGGGGACAAACATAGCAATCAGCCCCAGCATTTT	CASSTLGDKHSNQPQHF	TRBJ1-5	TRBV19	NA	NA
TGCAGTGCTAGTGCCGGCGCAGATACGCAGTATTTT	CSASAGADTQYF	TRBJ2-3	TRBV20-1	NA	few
TGTGCCAGCAGCCAATGGGTGGCCTACGAGCAGTACTTC	CASSQWVAYEQYF	TRBJ2-7	TRBV3-2	NA	many
TGTGCCAGCAGCTTAGCCGGACACAACGGATTCTCTGGCTACACCTTC	CASSLAGHNGFSGYTF	TRBJ1-2	TRBV7-2	NA	many
TGTGCCAGCAGCGCTCGACTAGCGCGACAAGAGACCCAGTACTTC	CASSARLARQETQYF	TRBJ2-5	TRBV3-1	TRBD2	few
TGCAGTGCTAGAGACAGGGTTTTGTGGAACACTGAAGCTTTCTTT	CSARDRVLWNTEAFF	TRBJ1-1	TRBV20-1	NA	NA
TGTGCCAGCAGTTTAAAGGGCCCTCACTCCTACGAGCAGTACTTC	CASSLKGPHSYEQYF	TRBJ2-7	TRBV27	NA	many
TGTGCCATCAGTCTAGCACCAACAGGGGGTAATTCACCCCTCCACTTT	CAISLAPTGGNSPLHF	TRBJ1-6	TRBV10-3	TRBD1	NA
TGTGCCACCAGCAGGGCTCGGACTAGCGGGAGTACTACAGATACGCAGTATTTT	CATSRARTSGSTTDTQYF	TRBJ2-3	TRBV15	TRBD2	few
TGTGCCAGCAGCCGGGCGACAGGGGGTCCCCACGAGCAGTACTTC	CASSRATGGPHEQYF	TRBJ2-7	TRBV27	TRBD1	many
TGTGCCAGCAGCTTAGGATCAGCGGGAGAGCAGTACTTC	CASSLGSAGEQYF	TRBJ2-7	TRBV11-2	TRBD2	many
TGTGCCAGCAGCTTTGTTTCGACAGGGGGGGAGACTGAAGCTTTCTTT	CASSFVSTGGETEAFF	TRBJ1-1	TRBV5-6	TRBD1	NA
TGTGCCAGCAGTGATCCTAGCGGGAGTGCGTACGAGCAGTACTTC	CASSDPSGSAYEQYF	TRBJ2-7	TRBV6-1	TRBD2	many
TGTGCCAGTAAAGAACTAGCGGGAGTGGGGAGCTCCTACAATGAGCAGTTCTTC	CASKELAGVGSSYNEQFF	TRBJ2-1	TRBV19	TRBD2	NA
TGCAGTGCCCTTGGGGGGGCTGGAAACACCATATATTTT	CSALGGAGNTIYF	TRBJ1-3	TRBV20-1	NA	few
TGCAGTGCTAGAGGGCTCTTCGGCGGGAGTACCCCAGATACGCAGTATTTT	CSARGLFGGSTPDTQYF	TRBJ2-3	TRBV20-1	TRBD2	NA
TGTGCCAGCAGTTTAAGGGGGAGCTCGAACGAGCAGTACTTC	CASSLRGSSNEQYF	TRBJ2-7	TRBV12-3/TRBV12-4	NA	few
TGCAGTGCTAGACCCCCTGAAGGGAACACTGAAGCTTTCTTT	CSARPPEGNTEAFF	TRBJ1-1	TRBV20-1	NA	many
TGTGCCACCAGTGATGGGGCAGGGTTCACCGGGGAGCTGTTTTTT	CATSDGAGFTGELFF	TRBJ2-2	TRBV24-1	NA	NA
TGTGCCAGCGGCGGCGGAAGCACAGATACGCAGTATTTT	CASGGGSTDTQYF	TRBJ2-3	TRBV28	NA	many
TGTGCCAGCAGTCCCGACCTCGCAGTAAATTCACCCCTCCACTTT	CASSPDLAVNSPLHF	TRBJ1-6	TRBV28	NA	many
TGTGCCAGCAGTTGGGAGGGCTACGAGCAGTACTTC	CASSWEGYEQYF	TRBJ2-7	TRBV6-2/TRBV6-3	TRBD2	many
TGTGCCAGCAGTCGAGGGACAGACTATGGCTACACCTTC	CASSRGTDYGYTF	TRBJ1-2	TRBV6-1	TRBD1	many
TGCAGTGCTAGAGATACGGGACTAGCGGGAGGGGTGGCAGATACGCAGTATTTT	CSARDTGLAGGVADTQYF	TRBJ2-3	TRBV20-1	TRBD2	many